This note documents a single T cell receptor beta chain sequence. Its antigen has not been determined. One base away there is no much larger clone; base qualities are not given. This sample stems from a study of blood T cell repertoires in COVID-19 (TCRdb year 2020). About the full investigation: The collaborator samples originated in the United States, Italy and Spain and spanned the acute and convalescent phases of COVID-19. The samples were drawn from the first 160 participants of the ongoing ImmuneRACE study and from some 1,300 subjects provided by 6 global collaborators. Nearly every sample came with metadata listing a de-identified subject ID, COVID-19 status, age in years and sex. The prospective study material was composed of cDNA or gDNA derived from T cells, B-cell-depleted T cells, or PBMCs. A freely available public database, intended as a resource for researchers studying the immune response to SARS-CoV-2, is where the repertoires were released. Deeply sampled blood TCRbeta repertoires from subjects exposed to, actively infected with, or recovered from COVID-19 were included in the dataset. Where HLA class I and class II types were available, the types were taken from metadata supplied by the sample provider, not from assay-based typing.

Participants in the prospective study were enrolled through a virtual design, were aged about 18 to 89 years, and lived in 24 United States geographic areas. To assign participants to cohorts, the prospective study relied on clinical history that participants themselves reported in a screening survey and a study questionnaire. For ImmuneRACE Cohort 3, a participant was defined as recovered based on two consecutive negative NP/OP PCR tests, clearance by a healthcare professional, or resolution of symptoms. Each participant in the prospective study had whole blood, serum and a nasopharyngeal or oropharyngeal swab collected by mobile phlebotomists. Participants in the prospective study had the option to provide additional blood draws and questionnaires over a roughly two-month period. Before DNA extraction, blood samples from the prospective study were shipped at room temperature or frozen. Broad study findings and their caveats: The quantity of clinical and demographic metadata differed by source and by participant and was supplied without curation.

TCRbeta CDR3 regions were amplified from genomic DNA by means of the immunoSEQ Assay, a bias-controlled multiplex PCR. Per the original workflow: Within the assay, amplification of reference gene primers was used to estimate how many nucleated cells each sample contained. To quantify the absolute abundance of each unique TCRbeta CDR3 rearrangement, sequence reads were collapsed and filtered. For each sample, productive Simpson clonality was calculated as the square root of Simpson's diversity index across productive rearrangements. TCRdb carries this immuneACCESS record with in-frame sequences only. Its versions omit some clonotypes, under half of them owing to an unresolved V gene in the studies checked, with the rest unexplained. That table supplies the V and J calls and clone size; D and trimming were determined from the DNA. The sample profile shows approximately 230,000 clones; 70% to 90% of them were found once. Of the sample, under 2% falls within the top ten clones.

The receptor comes from a man aged 35 to 55 who had recovered from COVID-19. The sequenced sample was PBMCs or T cells enriched from blood (not recorded which).

The CDR3 protein is CASSYSQGTYGYTF. The DNA reads as follows: TGTGCCAGCAGTTACTCGCAGGGCACCTATGGCTACACCTTC. The sequence is built from TRBV6-2 or TRBV6-3 and TRBJ1-2, and TRBD1 may be the D gene, going by 5 matching bases. Cut back by 0 bases and 4 bases, the V and J ends lie 9 bases apart. The germline V gene gives CDR1 as MNHEY and CDR2 as SVGEGT. The CDR3, cysteine through phenylalanine, is 14 amino acids long. Kept here is only the CDR3 DNA, which spans 42 bases and is read in frame from base 1.